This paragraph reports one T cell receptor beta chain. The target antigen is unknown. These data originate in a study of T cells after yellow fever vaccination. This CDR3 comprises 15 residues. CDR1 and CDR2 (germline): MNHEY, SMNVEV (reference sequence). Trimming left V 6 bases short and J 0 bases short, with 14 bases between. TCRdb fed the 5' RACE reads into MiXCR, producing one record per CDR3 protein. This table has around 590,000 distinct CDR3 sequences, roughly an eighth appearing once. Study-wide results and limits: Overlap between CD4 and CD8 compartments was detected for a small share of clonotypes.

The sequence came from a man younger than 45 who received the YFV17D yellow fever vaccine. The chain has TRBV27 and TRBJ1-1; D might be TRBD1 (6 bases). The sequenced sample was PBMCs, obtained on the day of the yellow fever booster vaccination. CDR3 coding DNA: TGTGCCAGCAGATTGTGGGGGCCCTTGAACACTGAAGCTTTCTTT. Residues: CASRLWGPLNTEAFF.